This paragraph reports one TCR beta chain. These data belong to a study of CDR3 diversity in severe acne. TCRdb reprocessed the PCR reads with MiXCR, giving one entry per CDR3 protein. The sample shows approximately 80,000 distinct CDR3 sequences, 45% to 55% of them seen only once. Trimming stripped 0 bases from V and 8 bases from J, with 11 bases between. The CDR3 consists of 14 residues. CDR1 and CDR2 from the germline V gene are SGHVS and FNYEAQ. This TCR came from a male donor in good health, without acne. Sequenced sample: blood. The chain is built from TRBV7-6 and TRBJ2-1; TRBD1 or TRBD2 may be the D gene (6 bases each). The CDR3 DNA reads TGTGCCAGCAGCTTAGCATCCGGGGGCGATGAGCAGTTCTTC. Translating it yields CASSLASGGDEQFF.